This T cell receptor beta chain is drawn from a study of shared clonotypes between healthy human individuals. General study findings and limits: An effect of sequencing depth on clonotype sharing among donors was expected.

With regard to this clone: Antigen: not known.

The assay was immunoSEQ multiplex PCR, and TCRdb's table has in-frame clones only and misses some. There are approximately 350,000 clones in the sample; around 96% occur only once, and approximately 0.32% lies in the top ten. Deletions cut 4 bases from V and 5 bases from J, with 21 bases between. This CDR3 is built from 16 residues. CDR1 and CDR2 (germline): SGDLS, YYNGEE. The TCR comes from a young man in good health. The sample was memory CD8+ T cells sorted from blood. Subset given: CD45RO+ cells pooled with CCR7-negative TemRA cells. V is TRBV9 and J is TRBJ2-5, with D perhaps being TRBD1 or TRBD2 (5 bases each). The CDR3 sequence: CASSPHSSYGTETQYF. The CDR3 nucleotides are TGTGCCAGCAGCCCTCATAGTTCGTACGGGACGGAGACCCAGTACTTC.